The T cell receptor (beta chain) under discussion was sequenced for a study of shared clonotypes between healthy human individuals. Notes on the study in general: Clonotypes shared by all four sorted-subset donors had higher generation probabilities than non-shared clonotypes. Roughly 4.6% of naive CD4 clonotypes were common to a few donors. It was the few donors that limited the genetic and exposure-history diversity represented.

On this clone itself: The antigen remains undetermined.

CDR3 length: 12 amino acids. V shed 4 bases and J 4 bases; nucleotides not matched to a gene: 2. From germline, CDR1 is SGHTS and CDR2 YDEGEE. At a deep level, the assay was run. Data came from immunoSEQ multiplex PCR; TCRdb stores just in-frame clones and leaves some out. The sample holds 2,500,000 or so clones; 92% are singletons and the top ten take more than 0.35%. The chain employs TRBV5-8 and TRBJ2-7, with 7 bases lining up with TRBD1. The sequence was collected from a young man in good health. Some clones in this sample may be carry-over from other donors' samples. The sample was naive CD4+ T cells from PBMCs. The sample's subset: CD45RA+ positively selected. The CDR3: CASSDRVYEQYF. The CDR3 DNA reads as TGTGCCAGCAGCGACAGGGTTTACGAGCAGTACTTC. Filled out from reference TRBV5-8 and TRBJ2-7, the complete variable domain reads EAGVTQSPTHLIKTRGQQATLRCSPISGHTSVYWYQQALGLGLQFLLWYDEGEERNRGNFPPRFSGRQFPNYSSELNVNALELEDSALYLCASSDRVYEQYFGPGTRLTVT.